The sequence of this T cell receptor (beta chain) was determined in a study of neurological immune-mediated disorders. TCRdb re-called the 5' RACE reads with MiXCR, one entry per CDR3 protein. This sample carries about 81,000 distinct CDR3 sequences, 3.5% to 5.5% of them seen once, and the ten largest clones take around 5.8%. This clonotype was seen many times. Germline trimming cut 4 bases from V and 4 bases from J; bases unmatched to any gene: 7. Germline V CDR1 and CDR2: MNHEY, SVGEGT. The CDR3 consists of 15 residues. Time point here: longitudinal time-point 3. The specimen was PBMCs. The rearrangement links TRBV6-2 or TRBV6-3 to TRBJ2-5; TRBD2 aligns across 9 bases. The receptor comes from a woman aged 55-69 years with multiple sclerosis. The CDR3 coding sequence is TGTGCCAGCAGTTTCCTAGCGGGGACCGCAGAGACCCAGTACTTC. Its protein is CASSFLAGTAETQYF.